Below, 18 T cell receptor beta chains from the same sample are listed, as sequenced in a study of cytomegalovirus exposure and HLA in healthy donors. 60 Vbeta and 13 Jbeta primers were used in PCR. The method was immunoSEQ multiplex PCR; TCRdb's version includes in-frame clones alone and lacks a portion of them. The data show roughly 90,000 clones, about 88% seen once. Sequenced: PBMCs. These receptors all stem from a man aged 18 to 30 in good health and CMV-seronegative.

The chain uses TRBV7-9 and TRBJ1-1; the match to TRBD1 covers 7 bases. V shed 5 bases, J shed 4 bases, and the junction held 4 bases outside the gene matches. Germline CDR1 and CDR2: SEHNR and FQNEAQ (reference sequence). The CDR3 is made up of 13 amino acids. The DNA of the CDR3 is TGTGCCAGCAGCCAACAGGGGAGCACTGAAGCTTTCTTT. Translating gives CASSQQGSTEAFF.

The J gene is TRBJ1-1, the V gene TRBV27; TRBD1 might be the D (5 bases). Per germline, CDR1 MNHEY and CDR2 SMNVEV (reference sequence). The length of the CDR3 is 15 residues. V was clipped by 0 bases and J by 1 base, with 9 bases between them. This CDR3 is CASSLSTASNTEAFF. The CDR3 DNA sequence: TGTGCCAGCAGTTTATCGACAGCTTCGAACACTGAAGCTTTCTTT.

This rearrangement joins TRBV9 to TRBJ2-7; tentative D call: TRBD2 (5 bases). Germline CDR1 reads SGDLS; CDR2 reads YYNGEE. Between the trimmed V and J ends, which lost 5 bases and 2 bases, there was a span of 17 bases. The CDR3 is 15 amino acids. This CDR3 is CASSPDSHSPYEQYF. The CDR3 region has the DNA TGTGCCAGCAGTCCGGACTCACATTCCCCCTACGAGCAGTACTTC.

The V gene is TRBV5-1, the J gene TRBJ1-4; 7 positions match TRBD1. Germline lookup yields CDR1 SGHRS and CDR2 YFSETQ. The CDR3 contains 15 residues. Trimming at V came to 4 bases and at J to 4 bases, leaving 7 bases not matched to a gene. In DNA form, the CDR3 reads TGCGCCAGCAGCACGGGACAGTTTTTTAATGAAAAACTGTTTTTT. Translating it yields CASSTGQFFNEKLFF.

The rearrangement joins TRBV19 to TRBJ1-4; 7 nucleotides agree with TRBD1. V dropped 3 bases and J dropped 0; count of bases not matched to a gene: 4. Germline CDR1 is LNHDA and CDR2 is SQIVND (reference sequence). CDR3 length: 16 amino acids. CDR3 residues: CASSMSGTATNEKLFF. The CDR3 bases are TGTGCCAGTAGTATGTCCGGGACAGCAACTAATGAAAAACTGTTTTTT.

This clone has only one observation. V gene TRBV29-1 combines with J gene TRBJ1-2, with 8 positions matching TRBD1. The germline V gene encodes CDR1 SQVTM and CDR2 ANQGSEA. V lost 5 bases, J lost 6 bases, and 8 bases stayed unmatched. This CDR3 is 13 amino acids long. In nucleotides, the CDR3 is TGCAGCGTTCTCGGACAGGGAAGTGATGGCTACACCTTC. This translates into CSVLGQGSDGYTF.

This sequence joins TRBV15 and TRBJ2-2; maybe TRBD1 (6 bases). CDR3 size: 15 residues. V shed 2 bases and J shed 6 bases, with 13 bases lying between them. Germline V gives CDR1 LNHNV, CDR2 YYDKDF (reference sequence). CDR3 protein: CATSRPRGGPGELFF. The CDR3 nucleotides are TGTGCCACCAGCAGACCCAGGGGTGGGCCCGGGGAGCTGTTTTTT.

The chain carries TRBV14 and TRBJ2-4; D perhaps matches TRBD1 (6 bases). V was cut by 0 bases and J by 3 bases, with 9 bases left in between. This CDR3 spans 15 amino acids. Germline-derived CDR1 and CDR2 are SGHDN and FVKESK. CDR3 coding DNA: TGTGCCAGCAGCCAAGAGGGGGACATCAAAAACATTCAGTACTTC. This gives the protein CASSQEGDIKNIQYF.

This clone was counted a single time. This chain joins TRBV4-1 and TRBJ2-1; 11 nucleotides agree with TRBD2. Germline-derived CDR1 and CDR2 are MGHRA and YSYEKL. The CDR3 spans 16 residues. V lost 5 bases to trimming and J lost 2 bases; unmatched junction nucleotides: 5. CDR3 bases: TGCGCCAGCAGCTCGGGACTAGCGGAGGCCTACAATGAGCAGTTCTTC. Translation: CASSSGLAEAYNEQFF.

V is TRBV11-3 and J is TRBJ2-1; 8 bases match TRBD2. Looked up from germline, CDR1 is SGHNT and CDR2 is YENEEA. Trimming took 1 base from V and 0 from J; bases not matched to a gene: 5. The CDR3 totals 17 residues. The CDR3 DNA sequence: TGTGCCAGCAGCTTAGGGCTAGCGGGCTTCTCCTACAATGAGCAGTTCTTC. Protein sequence: CASSLGLAGFSYNEQFF.

Only a few counts were recorded for this clone. For the CDR3, the DNA is TGTGCCAGTAGCGGACAGGGCACTCTCGCTGAAGCTTTCTTT. It specifies CASSGQGTLAEAFF. The rearrangement links TRBV19 to TRBJ1-1; TRBD1 aligns across 8 bases. CDR1 LNHDA and CDR2 SQIVND come from the germline V gene (reference sequence). The CDR3 runs to 14 residues. After removal of 6 bases from V and 6 bases from J, the junction contained 9 bases not matched to a gene.

The chain combines TRBV5-6 with TRBJ2-5; 11 bases are a match to TRBD2. The CDR3 extends over 18 amino acids. V was clipped by 0 bases and J by 5 bases; unmatched bases: 12. Germline assignment: CDR1 SGHDT and CDR2 YYEEEE. CDR3 loop: CASSLGTSGLFVLETQYF. CDR3 sequence (DNA): TGTGCCAGCAGCTTGGGGACTAGCGGGTTGTTCGTTCTGGAGACCCAGTACTTC.

The chain recombines TRBV11-2 with TRBJ2-5; tentatively, D is TRBD2 (5 bases). V was pared by 5 bases and J by 5 bases, with 9 bases between. The CDR3 totals 12 residues. Germline V gene sequence: CDR1 SGHAT, CDR2 FQNNGV. The CDR3 region is CASSPQRETQYF. In DNA form, the CDR3 reads TGTGCCAGCAGCCCCCAGCGGGAGACCCAGTACTTC.

The J gene is TRBJ2-7, the V gene TRBV7-6; TRBD2 matches 14 bases. The CDR3 loop spans 18 amino acids. Germline V gene sequence: CDR1 SGHVS, CDR2 FNYEAQ. V shed 5 bases and J 2 bases; nucleotides not matched to a gene: 11. The CDR3 here is CASSPDPGLAGGTYEQYF. The CDR3 nucleotides read TGTGCCAGCAGCCCAGATCCCGGACTAGCGGGAGGAACCTACGAGCAGTACTTC.

This clone was seen just once. The chain recombines TRBV5-4 with TRBJ1-1; D might be TRBD1 (5 bases). The CDR3 length is 12 residues. The germline CDR1 and CDR2 sequences are SGHNT and YYREEE (reference sequence). The V end lost 0 bases, the J end lost 7 bases, and 7 bases lay between the germline ends. The CDR3: CASSLGGVEAFF. The DNA for the CDR3 is TGTGCCAGCAGCTTGGGGGGGGTTGAAGCTTTCTTT.

CDR3 sequence: CASSFWLAGSSYEQYF. For the CDR3, the DNA is TGTGCCAGCAGCTTTTGGCTAGCGGGTTCATCCTACGAGCAGTACTTC. This chain connects TRBV5-6 to TRBJ2-7, with TRBD2 matching 8 bases. The CDR3 length is 16 residues. The ends lost 2 bases at V and 1 base at J; junction bases unmatched: 8. Per germline, CDR1 SGHDT and CDR2 YYEEEE. Complete variable domain (other parts from reference TRBV5-6 and TRBJ2-7): DAGVTQSPTHLIKTRGQQVTLRCSPKSGHDTVSWYQQALGQGPQFIFQYYEEEERQRGNFPDRFSGHQFPNYSSELNVNALLLGDSALYLCASSFWLAGSSYEQYFGPGTRLTVT.

The chain employs TRBV10-1 and TRBJ2-3; 8 nucleotides align to TRBD2. The junction had 5 bases not matched to a gene; V was cut back by 5 bases and J by 4 bases. The germline V gene has CDR1 WNHNN and CDR2 SYGVQD (reference sequence). The CDR3 sequence is 14 residues long. CDR3 in amino acids: CASSISGNPDTQYF. In nucleotides, the CDR3 is TGCGCCAGCAGTATTAGCGGGAACCCAGATACGCAGTATTTT.

This clone was seen only a few times. The chain employs TRBV11-2 and TRBJ2-1; D uncertain. CDR1 and CDR2 from the germline V gene are SGHAT and FQNNGV. V gave up 1 base and J gave up 0 bases, with 7 bases separating them. This CDR3 contains 15 residues. The CDR3 region is CASSLAHSSYNEQFF. In DNA form, the CDR3 reads TGTGCCAGCAGCTTAGCCCACAGCTCCTACAATGAGCAGTTCTTC.